A selection of T cell receptor beta chains follows, all from one sample in a study of shared clonotypes between healthy human individuals. Repertoires were generated with immunoSEQ multiplex PCR, while TCRdb's copy carries only in-frame clones and drops some. This table has some 800,000 clones, almost 95% appearing once. Material: naive CD8+ T cells sorted from blood. Every receptor here comes from a man aged 25-45 years in good health. Each CDR3 is given with its conserved first and last residue. The D gene is left open where the match is weak. Not every row has a clone size; where given, it reads once, few, many or a size class.

j_call d_call clone_size v_call cdr3_nt cdr3_aa
TRBJ2-6 . . TRBV4-3 TGCGCCAGCAGCCTGACAGAATCTGGGGCCAACGTCCTGACTTTC CASSLTESGANVLTF
TRBJ2-7 TRBD2 . TRBV19 TGTGCCAGTAGGGGAACTTCCTTAGCGGGAGCCTACGAGCAGTACTTC CASRGTSLAGAYEQYF
TRBJ2-7 . . TRBV9 TGTGCCAGCAGCAGCGACAGTCCCTACGAGCAGTACTTC CASSSDSPYEQYF
TRBJ2-1 . . TRBV28 TGTGCCAGCAGTCCAGGCAATGAGCAGTTCTTC CASSPGNEQFF
TRBJ1-5 . . TRBV12-5 TGTGCTAGTGCCGGGGACGGCCGGGGGCCCCAGCATTTT CASAGDGRGPQHF
TRBJ2-5 TRBD1 . TRBV15 TGTGCCACCAGCAGAGATGGGACAGAAGAGACCCAGTACTTC CATSRDGTEETQYF
TRBJ2-5 TRBD2 . TRBV5-1 TGCGCCAGCAGCTTGGAACTAGCGGGAGAATTGGGAGAGACCCAGTACTTC CASSLELAGELGETQYF
TRBJ1-2 . . TRBV5-1 TGCGCCAGCAGCTTGACGGGGTCCGATGGCTACACCTTC CASSLTGSDGYTF
TRBJ2-7 . few TRBV5-6 TGTGCCAGCAGCTTGGTTCAGAGCTCCTACGAGCAGTACTTC CASSLVQSSYEQYF
TRBJ2-1 . . TRBV7-9 TGTGCCAGCAGCTCACTCGGCGCTCCCTCCTACAATGAGCAGTTCTTC CASSSLGAPSYNEQFF
TRBJ2-5 TRBD2 . TRBV7-6 TGTGCCAGCAACCTAAGGCTGGGTTCGCCTAGCGGGAGTTTGGGTTACCAAGAGACCCAGTACTTC CASNLRLGSPSGSLGYQETQYF
TRBJ2-1 TRBD2 . TRBV13 TGTGCCAGCAGCTTAGGCCCGGGAGGGTATTACAATGAGCAGTTCTTC CASSLGPGGYYNEQFF
TRBJ1-2 TRBD1 . TRBV25-1 TGTGCCAGTGCCGGGACAGGTTACACCTATGGCTACACCTTC CASAGTGYTYGYTF
TRBJ2-1 TRBD1 . TRBV7-9 TGTGCCAGCCACGGGCGACAGGGGGGCAATGAGCAGTTCTTC CASHGRQGGNEQFF
TRBJ2-1 . . TRBV6-1 TGTGCCACCTTGACAGGTTACAATGAGCAGTTCTTC CATLTGYNEQFF
TRBJ2-7 . . TRBV5-8 TGTGCCAGTCGGGGTGACGAGCAGTACTTC CASRGDEQYF
TRBJ2-7 TRBD2 . TRBV10-3 TGTGCCATCAGTGGCCCTCCTAGCGGGAGCTCCTACGAGCAGTACTTC CAISGPPSGSSYEQYF
TRBJ2-3 TRBD2 . TRBV28 TGTGCCAGCAGTATCCTAGCGGAGAACACAGATACGCAGTATTTT CASSILAENTDTQYF
TRBJ2-5 TRBD1 . TRBV7-9 TGTGCCAGCAGCCCCCGGGACAGGGGGATGGAGACCCAGTACTTC CASSPRDRGMETQYF
TRBJ2-1 TRBD2 . TRBV6-5 TGTGCCAGCCGCTCGGGACTAGCCGACAATGAGCAGTTCTTC CASRSGLADNEQFF
TRBJ2-3 TRBD1 . TRBV11-2 TGTGCCAGCAGCACATGGGACAGCAGCACAGATACGCAGTATTTT CASSTWDSSTDTQYF
TRBJ2-1 TRBD2 . TRBV19 TGTGCCAGTAGTACCACTAGCGGGAGTCCCAATGAGCAGTTCTTC CASSTTSGSPNEQFF
TRBJ2-1 . once TRBV4-1 TGCGCCAGCAGCCAAAAGGCCGGCGGGACCCTATACAATGAGCAGTTCTTC CASSQKAGGTLYNEQFF
TRBJ2-3 TRBD2 . TRBV6-1 TGTGCCAGCAGTGAATTCCCGGGACGGGGAGGGTTCGTAAGCACAGATACGCAGTATTTT CASSEFPGRGGFVSTDTQYF
TRBJ2-3 . . TRBV29-1 TGCAGCGTTGAAGGACTCCCCACAGATACGCAGTATTTT CSVEGLPTDTQYF
TRBJ2-1 . once TRBV7-6 TGTGCCAGCAGCTTAGACCCAATGCCGGGGGATGAGCAGTTCTTC CASSLDPMPGDEQFF
TRBJ1-3 . . TRBV6-5 TGTGCCAGCAGTTACTCGAATCCTTTTAATGCTATCGAGTTGTATTTT CASSYSNPFNAIELYF
TRBJ2-3 . . TRBV27 TGTGCCAGCAGTACCTCGGGTGCAGATACGCAGTATTTT CASSTSGADTQYF
TRBJ2-1 TRBD1 . TRBV19 TGTGCCAGTAGTATAGATTACAGGGGAAATGAGCAGTTCTTC CASSIDYRGNEQFF
TRBJ2-1 TRBD2 . TRBV7-9 TGTGCCAAGGAGCTAGCGGACAATGAGCAGTTCTTC CAKELADNEQFF
TRBJ2-7 . . TRBV6-5 TGTGCCAGCAGTTACCCCGGAGGGGGGCTCGAGCAGTACTTC CASSYPGGGLEQYF
TRBJ2-5 . few TRBV9 TGTGCCAGCAGCGTAGATGGGGTTACCCAAGAGACCCAGTACTTC CASSVDGVTQETQYF
TRBJ1-1 . . TRBV25-1 TGTGCCAGCAGTGAAATTGGGTACACTGAAGCTTTCTTT CASSEIGYTEAFF
TRBJ1-1 . few TRBV6-1 TGTGCCAGCAGTGAAGCCGTCGGGATGAACACTGAAGCTTTCTTT CASSEAVGMNTEAFF
TRBJ2-5 . . TRBV6-5 TGTGCCAGCAGTTCGTTGACCAGATCGCGTAAAGAGACCCAGTACTTC CASSSLTRSRKETQYF
TRBJ2-1 TRBD2 . TRBV28 TGTGCCAGCGTGAGCGGGAGCTCCTACAATGAGCAGTTCTTC CASVSGSSYNEQFF
TRBJ2-1 TRBD2 . TRBV27 TGTGCCAGCTCTTGGGGACTAGGAAACAGTGAGCAGTTCTTC CASSWGLGNSEQFF
TRBJ1-1 . . TRBV5-5 TGTGCCAGCCTGGGAGGGAACACTGAAGCTTTCTTT CASLGGNTEAFF
TRBJ2-1 . . TRBV10-3 TGTGCCACCGCCCGCCTAGGATTCAATGAGCAGTTCTTC CATARLGFNEQFF
TRBJ2-7 . . TRBV11-2 TGTGCCAGCAGCCCGAGCGGAGGGGGGTGGTCCTACGAGCAGTACTTC CASSPSGGGWSYEQYF
TRBJ2-7 . . TRBV20-1 TGCAGCCCTGGGAGGACGGAGCAGTACTTC CSPGRTEQYF
TRBJ2-1 TRBD2 . TRBV19 TGTGCCAGTAGTAGTCGAGCGGGAGTTAGTGAGCAGTTCTTC CASSSRAGVSEQFF
TRBJ2-7 . . TRBV29-1 TGCAGCGTTGAAGGGCGGGACCCCTACGAGCAGTACTTC CSVEGRDPYEQYF
TRBJ2-2 . . TRBV4-1 TGCGCCAGCAGCCAAGATCAGGGCACCGGGGAGCTGTTTTTT CASSQDQGTGELFF
TRBJ1-5 . . TRBV28 TGTGCCAGCATCGGGGGACCTCGTCAGCCCCAGCATTTT CASIGGPRQPQHF
TRBJ1-4 . . TRBV2 TGTGCCAGCAGTGAAGAGGTACAGGGTGTAACTAATGAAAAACTGTTTTTT CASSEEVQGVTNEKLFF
TRBJ2-2 TRBD1 . TRBV19 TGTGCCAGTAGTATTCAAGGGGGCAGCGGGGAGCTGTTTTTT CASSIQGGSGELFF
TRBJ2-5 . . TRBV11-1 TGTGCCAGCAGCTTTCTAGAAGGGATGGGGACTGAGACCCAGTACTTC CASSFLEGMGTETQYF
TRBJ1-5 TRBD1 . TRBV6-5 TGTGCCAGCAGTTACTCGGTGACAGGGAAAAATCAGCCCCAGCATTTT CASSYSVTGKNQPQHF
TRBJ2-7 . . TRBV9 TGTGCCAGCAGTCTTAATCTGGCGCCGTCCTACGAGCAGTACTTC CASSLNLAPSYEQYF
TRBJ1-5 . . TRBV4-2 TGTGCCAGCAGCCAAGACGCGGGGAGGGATAGCAATCAGCCCCAGCATTTT CASSQDAGRDSNQPQHF